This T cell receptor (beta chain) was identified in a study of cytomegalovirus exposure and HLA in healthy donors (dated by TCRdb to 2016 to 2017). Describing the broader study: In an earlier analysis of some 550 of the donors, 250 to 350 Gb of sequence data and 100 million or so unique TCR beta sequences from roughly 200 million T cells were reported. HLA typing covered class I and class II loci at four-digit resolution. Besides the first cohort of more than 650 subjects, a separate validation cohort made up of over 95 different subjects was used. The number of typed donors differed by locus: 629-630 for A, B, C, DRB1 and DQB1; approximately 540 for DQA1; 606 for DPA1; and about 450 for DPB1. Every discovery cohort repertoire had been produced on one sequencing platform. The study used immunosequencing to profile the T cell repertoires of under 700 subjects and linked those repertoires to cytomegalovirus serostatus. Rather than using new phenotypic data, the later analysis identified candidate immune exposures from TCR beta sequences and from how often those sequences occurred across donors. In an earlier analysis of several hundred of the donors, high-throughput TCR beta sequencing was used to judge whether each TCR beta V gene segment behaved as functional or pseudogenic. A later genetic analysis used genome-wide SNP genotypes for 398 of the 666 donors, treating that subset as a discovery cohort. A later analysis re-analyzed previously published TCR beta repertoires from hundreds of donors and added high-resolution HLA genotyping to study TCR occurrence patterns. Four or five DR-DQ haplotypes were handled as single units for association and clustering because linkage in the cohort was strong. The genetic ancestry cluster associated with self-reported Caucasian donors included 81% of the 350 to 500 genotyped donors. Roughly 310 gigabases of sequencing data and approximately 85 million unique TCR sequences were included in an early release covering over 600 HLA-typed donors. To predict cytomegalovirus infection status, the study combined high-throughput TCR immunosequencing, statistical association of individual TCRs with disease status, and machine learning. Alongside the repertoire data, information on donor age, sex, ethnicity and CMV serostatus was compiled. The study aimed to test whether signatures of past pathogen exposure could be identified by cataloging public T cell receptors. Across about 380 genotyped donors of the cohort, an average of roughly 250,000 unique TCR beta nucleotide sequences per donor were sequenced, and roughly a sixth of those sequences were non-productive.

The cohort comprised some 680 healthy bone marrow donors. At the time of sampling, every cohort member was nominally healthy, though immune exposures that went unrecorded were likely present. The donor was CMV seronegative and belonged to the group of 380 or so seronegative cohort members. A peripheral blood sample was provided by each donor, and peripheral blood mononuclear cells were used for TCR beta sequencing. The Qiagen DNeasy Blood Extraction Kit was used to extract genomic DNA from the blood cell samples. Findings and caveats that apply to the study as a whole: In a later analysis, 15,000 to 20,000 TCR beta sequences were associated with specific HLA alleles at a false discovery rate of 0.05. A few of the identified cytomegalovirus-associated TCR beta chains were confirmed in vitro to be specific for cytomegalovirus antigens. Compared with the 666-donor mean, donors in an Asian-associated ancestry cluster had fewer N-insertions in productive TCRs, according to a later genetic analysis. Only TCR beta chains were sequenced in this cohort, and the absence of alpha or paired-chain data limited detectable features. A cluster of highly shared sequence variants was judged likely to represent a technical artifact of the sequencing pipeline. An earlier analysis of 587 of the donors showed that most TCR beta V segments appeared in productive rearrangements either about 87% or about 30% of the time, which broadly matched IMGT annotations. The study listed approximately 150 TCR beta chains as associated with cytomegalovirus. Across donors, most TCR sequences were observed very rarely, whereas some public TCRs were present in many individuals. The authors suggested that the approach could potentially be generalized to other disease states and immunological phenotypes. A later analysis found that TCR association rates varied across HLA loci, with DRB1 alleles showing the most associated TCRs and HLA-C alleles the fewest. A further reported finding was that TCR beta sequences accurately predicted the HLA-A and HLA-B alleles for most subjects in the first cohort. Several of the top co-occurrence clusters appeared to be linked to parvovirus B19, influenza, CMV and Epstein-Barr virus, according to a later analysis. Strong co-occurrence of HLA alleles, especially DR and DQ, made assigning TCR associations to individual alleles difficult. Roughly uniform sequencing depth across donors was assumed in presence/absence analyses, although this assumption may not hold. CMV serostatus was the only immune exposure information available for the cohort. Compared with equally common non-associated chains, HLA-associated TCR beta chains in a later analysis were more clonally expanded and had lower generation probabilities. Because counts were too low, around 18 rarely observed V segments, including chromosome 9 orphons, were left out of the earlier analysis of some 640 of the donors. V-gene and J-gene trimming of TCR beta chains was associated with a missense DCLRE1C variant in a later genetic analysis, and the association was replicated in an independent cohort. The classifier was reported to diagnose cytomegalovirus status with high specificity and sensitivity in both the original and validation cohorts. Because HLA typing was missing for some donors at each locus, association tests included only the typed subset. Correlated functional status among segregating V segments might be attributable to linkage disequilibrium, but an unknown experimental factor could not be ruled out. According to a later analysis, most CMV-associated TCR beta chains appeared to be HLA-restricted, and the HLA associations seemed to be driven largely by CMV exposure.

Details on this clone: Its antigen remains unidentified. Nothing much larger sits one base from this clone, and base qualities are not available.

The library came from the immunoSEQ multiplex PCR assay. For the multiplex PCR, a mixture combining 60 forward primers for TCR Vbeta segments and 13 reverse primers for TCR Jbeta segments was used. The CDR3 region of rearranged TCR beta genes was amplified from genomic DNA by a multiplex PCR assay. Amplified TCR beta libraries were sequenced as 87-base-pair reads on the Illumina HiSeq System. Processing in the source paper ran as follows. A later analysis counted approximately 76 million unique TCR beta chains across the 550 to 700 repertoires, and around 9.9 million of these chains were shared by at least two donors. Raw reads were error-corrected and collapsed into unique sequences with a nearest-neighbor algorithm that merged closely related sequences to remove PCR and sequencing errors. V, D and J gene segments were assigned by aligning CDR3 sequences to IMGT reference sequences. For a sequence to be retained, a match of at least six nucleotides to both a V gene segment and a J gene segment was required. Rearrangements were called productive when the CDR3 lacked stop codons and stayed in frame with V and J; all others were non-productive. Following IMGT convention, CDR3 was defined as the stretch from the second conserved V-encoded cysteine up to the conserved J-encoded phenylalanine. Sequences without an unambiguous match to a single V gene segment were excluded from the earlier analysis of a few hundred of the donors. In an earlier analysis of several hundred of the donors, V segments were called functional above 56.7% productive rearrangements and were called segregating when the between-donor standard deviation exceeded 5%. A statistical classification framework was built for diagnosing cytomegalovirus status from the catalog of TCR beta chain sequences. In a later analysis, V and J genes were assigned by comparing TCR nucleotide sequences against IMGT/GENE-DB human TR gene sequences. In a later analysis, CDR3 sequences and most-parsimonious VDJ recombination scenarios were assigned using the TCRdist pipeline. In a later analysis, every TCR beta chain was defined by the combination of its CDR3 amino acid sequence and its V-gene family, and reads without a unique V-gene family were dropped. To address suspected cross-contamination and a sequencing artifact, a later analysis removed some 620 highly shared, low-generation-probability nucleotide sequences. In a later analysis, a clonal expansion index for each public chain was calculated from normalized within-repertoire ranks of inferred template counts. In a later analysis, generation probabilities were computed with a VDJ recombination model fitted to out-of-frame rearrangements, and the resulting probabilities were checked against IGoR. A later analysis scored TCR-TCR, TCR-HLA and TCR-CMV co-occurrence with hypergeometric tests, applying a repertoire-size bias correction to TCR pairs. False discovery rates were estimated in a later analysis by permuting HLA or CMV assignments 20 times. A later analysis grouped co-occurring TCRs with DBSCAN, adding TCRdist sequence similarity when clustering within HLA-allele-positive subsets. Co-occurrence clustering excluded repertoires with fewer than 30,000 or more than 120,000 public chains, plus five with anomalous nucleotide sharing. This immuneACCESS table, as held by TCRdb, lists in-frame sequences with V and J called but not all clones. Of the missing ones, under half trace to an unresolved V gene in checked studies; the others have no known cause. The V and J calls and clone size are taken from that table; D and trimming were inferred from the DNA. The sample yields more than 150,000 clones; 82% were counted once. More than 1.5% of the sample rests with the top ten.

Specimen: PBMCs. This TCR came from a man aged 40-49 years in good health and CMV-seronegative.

The CDR3 in this case is CASSLSSGTTEAFF. The DNA is as follows: TGTGCCAGCAGTTTATCTTCGGGTACCACTGAAGCTTTCTTT. This receptor chain uses TRBV27 and TRBJ1-1; confidence is insufficient to name the D gene. Measured from the cysteine to the phenylalanine, the CDR3 is 14 residues long. Of the read, only the CDR3 DNA is kept; its 42 bases are in frame from base 1. V lost 0 bases and J lost 4 bases; the stretch between them is 9 bases long. Sequences MNHEY (CDR1) and SMNVEV (CDR2) are obtained from the germline V gene (reference sequence).